This passage covers 13 T cell receptor beta chains from one sample sequenced in a study of graft-versus-host responses after intestinal transplantation. These receptors' antigens are unknown. Clones were read by immunoSEQ multiplex PCR, and TCRdb kept only the in-frame ones, dropping some. The table records around 90,000 clones, less than 95% of them present only once. Material: unstimulated CD8+ T cells sorted from spleen or lymph node cells, obtained before transplant. All receptors come from a human donor who was the organ donor for an intestinal transplant.

This chain connects TRBV4-1 to TRBJ1-2; D is uncertain. The germline gives CDR1 MGHRA, CDR2 YSYEKL. This CDR3 region has 13 residues. V lost 1 base and J 8 bases, leaving 11 bases between the germline ends. In DNA, the CDR3 is TGCGCCAGCAGCCAAGGTGGCTCGGGGGGCTACACCTTC. It encodes CASSQGGSGGYTF.

This clone was picked up one time. V is TRBV5-8 and J is TRBJ1-1; no clear D gene. CDR1 is SGHTS and CDR2 is YDEGEE in the germline V gene. The CDR3 is made up of 13 amino acids. The V end was cut by 0 bases, the J end by 0 bases, with 3 bases between. The CDR3 region is CASSLVVNTEAFF. In DNA, the CDR3 is TGTGCCAGCAGCTTGGTAGTGAACACTGAAGCTTTCTTT. The full variable domain, its missing parts supplied by reference TRBV5-8 and TRBJ1-1, is EAGVTQSPTHLIKTRGQQATLRCSPISGHTSVYWYQQALGLGLQFLLWYDEGEERNRGNFPPRFSGRQFPNYSSELNVNALELEDSALYLCASSLVVNTEAFFGQGTRLTVV.

The chain combines TRBV13 with TRBJ1-1; the D is unclear. The CDR3 runs 13 residues. V lost 3 bases, J lost 1 base, and 6 bases lay in between. The germline CDR1 and CDR2 sequences are PRHDT and FYEKMQ (reference sequence). CDR3: CASSFAENTEAFF. As DNA, the CDR3 is TGTGCCAGCAGCTTCGCAGAGAACACTGAAGCTTTCTTT.

This rearrangement joins TRBV14 to TRBJ2-7; weak D call: TRBD2 (5 bases). The CDR3 has 16 amino acids. Germline CDR1 SGHDN, CDR2 FVKESK. V was cut by 3 bases and J by 2 bases, with 17 bases left in between. CDR3 DNA sequence: TGTGCCAGCAGCCACTTGGACTCTCGAAATCCCTACGAGCAGTACTTC. Translating gives CASSHLDSRNPYEQYF.

The V gene is TRBV19, the J gene TRBJ2-2; a possible D gene is TRBD1 (6 bases). The V gene lost 3 bases and the J gene lost 4 bases, with 12 bases spanning the gap. This CDR3 is 15 amino acids long. CDR1 LNHDA and CDR2 SQIVND come from the germline V gene (reference sequence). The CDR3 region is CASSIAQGPTGELFF. The DNA of the CDR3 is TGTGCCAGTAGTATTGCACAGGGTCCCACCGGGGAGCTGTTTTTT.

This sequence joins TRBV27 and TRBJ2-1; 9 bases are a match to TRBD1. The CDR3 extends over 14 amino acids. Germline V gives CDR1 MNHEY, CDR2 SMNVEV (reference sequence). Trimming cost V 6 bases and J 8 bases; bases outside gene matches: 8. The CDR3 DNA reads TGTGCCAGCAGCCCCGGGACAGGGCTTTATGAGCAGTTCTTC. Translating gives CASSPGTGLYEQFF.

This clone occurred once. The rearrangement links TRBV7-6 to TRBJ2-1, with D possibly matching TRBD1 (6 bases). Trimming removed 1 base from V and 9 bases from J, with 28 bases in between. The length of the CDR3 is 19 residues. Germline CDR1 is SGHVS and CDR2 is FNYEAQ. CDR3 in amino acids: CASSLEVSVGAPSLSEQFF. The DNA for the CDR3 is TGTGCCAGCAGCTTAGAAGTATCGGTGGGGGCCCCCAGTCTTAGTGAGCAGTTCTTC. Full variable domain (missing parts from reference TRBV7-6 and TRBJ2-1): GAGVSQSPRYKVTKRGQDVALRCDPISGHVSLYWYRQALGQGPEFLTYFNYEAQQDKSGLPNDRFSAERPEGSISTLTIQRTEQRDSAMYRCASSLEVSVGAPSLSEQFFGPGTRLTVL.

The J gene is TRBJ1-3, the V gene TRBV29-1; D ambiguous. V was clipped by 7 bases and J by 0 bases, with 16 bases between them. This CDR3 comprises 15 residues. Germline V gives CDR1 SQVTM, CDR2 ANQGSEA. CDR3 nucleotide sequence: TGCAGCGCACTGAATCCTGGTTACTCTGGAAACACCATATATTTT. Residues: CSALNPGYSGNTIYF.

This chain links TRBV19 with TRBJ2-3; D is undetermined. Germline V CDR1 and CDR2: LNHDA, SQIVND (reference sequence). Trimming removed 6 bases from V and 2 bases from J, with 15 bases in between. The CDR3 has 15 amino acids. The CDR3 DNA follows: TGTGCCAGTAGCTCCGACACGCACTCCACAGATACGCAGTATTTT. Amino acid sequence: CASSSDTHSTDTQYF.

The rearrangement links TRBV5-8 to TRBJ1-5, with D perhaps TRBD1 (5 bases). Germline V gives CDR1 SGHTS, CDR2 YDEGEE. V lost 1 base and J lost 6, with 11 bases in between. This CDR3 spans 14 amino acids. In DNA, the CDR3 is TGTGCCAGCAGCTTGAAACCAGGGTCTCAGCCCCAGCATTTT. The encoded protein is CASSLKPGSQPQHF.

The chain joins TRBV7-9 to TRBJ2-7; TRBD2 aligns across 13 bases. V gave up 5 bases and J gave up 1 base; unmatched junction bases: 8. Germline V CDR1 and CDR2: SEHNR, FQNEAQ (reference sequence). The CDR3 extends over 17 amino acids. The DNA of the CDR3 is TGTGCCAGCAGCCCCCGGACTAGCGGGAGTGGGTCCTACGAGCAGTACTTC. It translates to CASSPRTSGSGSYEQYF. Variable domain in full (rest from reference TRBV7-9 and TRBJ2-7): DTGVSQNPRHKITKRGQNVTFRCDPISEHNRLYWYRQTLGQGPEFLTYFQNEAQLEKSRLLSDRFSAERPKGSFSTLEIQRTEQGDSAMYLCASSPRTSGSGSYEQYFGPGTRLTVT.

This clone was found once. V usage is TRBV7-2 and J usage is TRBJ1-2; the D is unclear. Germline CDR1 is SGHTA and CDR2 is FQGNSA. The CDR3 extends over 15 amino acids. V shed 3 bases and J shed 6 bases, with 17 bases lying between them. This chain's CDR3 is CASSFRFLWRHGYTF. The CDR3 nucleotides read TGTGCCAGCAGCTTTAGGTTTCTCTGGCGGCATGGCTACACCTTC.

This sequence joins TRBV28 and TRBJ1-1, with D possibly being TRBD1 (6 bases). The CDR3 spans 16 residues. Trimming took off 3 bases at V and 2 bases at J, with 16 bases between the two ends. Germline V gene sequence: CDR1 MDHEN, CDR2 SYDVKM. CDR3: CASSFLLTGTNTEAFF. CDR3 sequence (DNA): TGTGCCAGCAGTTTCCTTTTAACAGGGACAAACACTGAAGCTTTCTTT. Looking up the rest from reference TRBV28 and TRBJ1-1 gives the full variable domain: DVKVTQSSRYLVKRTGEKVFLECVQDMDHENMFWYRQDPGLGLRLIYFSYDVKMKEKGDIPEGYSVSREKKERFSLILESASTNQTSMYLCASSFLLTGTNTEAFFGQGTRLTVV.